One and the same sample provided the 17 T cell receptor beta chains below, sequenced in a study of tumor-infiltrating lymphocytes in primary liver carcinoma. Using a constant-region primer together with ProtoScript II reverse transcriptase, TCR beta cDNA was made from 500 to 650 ng of total RNA. Slightly modified ARM-PCR served as the procedure for the TCR beta libraries. These libraries came from three rounds of nested multiplex PCR. Amplification in the first two PCR rounds was performed using TRBV1-TRBV30 forward primers and a C-beta reverse primer for 10 cycles each. TCRdb recomputed calls from the multiplex PCR reads with MiXCR, one row per CDR3 protein. Here the sample spans fewer than 400,000 distinct CDR3 sequences, more than 55% being singletons. The study extracted blood RNA from unsorted whole blood and also extracted germline DNA. Input material: peripheral blood. These receptors were taken from a woman under 40 with primary liver carcinoma and hepatitis B virus infection.

In regard to this clonotype: Being one base from a much bigger clone, this may be a read error. The final CDR3 position lacks the conserved phenylalanine or tryptophan, pointing to a likely read error. The chain employs TRBV4-2 and TRBJ2-5, with a weak D call TRBD2 (5 bases). CDR3 length equals 16 residues. Germline assignment: CDR1 LGHNA and CDR2 YNFKEQ. With 1 base removed from V and 2 bases from J, the gap between germline ends came to 14 bases. This chain's CDR3 is CASSQAAAAAQETQYL. For the CDR3, the DNA is TGTGCCAGCAGCCAAGCTGCAGCGGCGGCTCAAGAGACCCAGTACTTA.

The V gene is TRBV11-2, the J gene TRBJ2-2; tentatively, D is TRBD2 (5 bases). This CDR3 comprises 15 residues. The V and J ends lost 0 bases and 8 bases respectively, with 13 bases between them. The germline gives CDR1 SGHAT, CDR2 FQNNGV. CDR3 amino acids: CASSLDWTVTGELFF. The CDR3 bases are TGTGCCAGCAGCTTAGATTGGACTGTAACGGGGGAGCTGTTTTTT.

The V and J genes are TRBV24-1 and TRBJ2-5; D possibly corresponds to TRBD2 (5 bases). V was shortened by 5 bases and J by 2 bases, with 14 bases between the two germline ends. CDR1 KGHDR and CDR2 SFDVKD come from the germline V gene. The CDR3 has 15 residues. The CDR3 loop is CATSGSDSPQETQYF. In DNA, the CDR3 is TGTGCCACCAGTGGGTCGGACTCACCTCAAGAGACCCAGTACTTC.

This clonotype has ten or more counts. This chain uses TRBV7-9 with TRBJ2-5; tentative D call: TRBD1 (5 bases). V lost 1 base, J lost 1 base, and 10 bases lay in between. This CDR3 has 15 amino acids. CDR1 is SEHNR, CDR2 FQNEAQ, per germline (reference sequence). CDR3 DNA: TGTGCCAGCAGCTTAGTTCCCAGGGTCCAAGAGACCCAGTACTTC. Amino acids: CASSLVPRVQETQYF.

This clonotype showed up just a few times. CDR3 residues: CASSYGTDYSYEQYF. CDR3 nucleotide sequence: TGTGCCAGCAGTTATGGGACAGACTACTCCTACGAGCAGTACTTC. This rearrangement joins TRBV6-5 to TRBJ2-7; 7 nucleotides match TRBD1. The CDR3 sequence is 15 residues long. CDR1 and CDR2 (germline): MNHEY, SVGAGI. V lost 3 bases to trimming and J lost 0 bases; unmatched junction nucleotides: 5.

Of note for this clonotype: It may be a read error: a sequence one base away is much more abundant. The rearrangement joins TRBV6-1 to TRBJ2-7; 9 positions match TRBD2. J gave up 11 bases and V 2 bases, and 13 bases lay outside the gene matches. Germline V gene lookup returns CDR1 MNHNS and CDR2 SASEGT. CDR3 length: 15 residues. The CDR3 sequence: CASSELALAGLNEYF. The CDR3 coding sequence is TGTGCCAGCAGTGAATTGGCCCTAGCGGGACTTAATGAGTACTTC.

The genes are TRBV20-1 and TRBJ2-7, with D possibly being TRBD1 (5 bases). The germline V gene has CDR1 DFQATT and CDR2 SNEGSKA (reference sequence). Trimming pared 3 bases from V and 6 bases from J, leaving 9 bases between. There are 11 residues in the CDR3. This CDR3 is CSARGLTEQYF. The CDR3 bases are TGCAGTGCTAGGGGGCTGACCGAGCAGTACTTC.

This clonotype showed up many times. V and J are TRBV12-3 or TRBV12-4 and TRBJ2-7; the match to TRBD1 covers 10 bases. V lost 1 base and J lost 3; bases outside the gene matches: 0. CDR3 length equals 14 residues. The CDR3 loop is CASSLGTGGYEQYF. The CDR3, as DNA: TGTGCCAGCAGTTTAGGGACAGGGGGCTACGAGCAGTACTTC.

The chain joins TRBV5-1 to TRBJ1-1; D is ambiguous. CDR1 and CDR2 from the germline V gene are SGHRS and YFSETQ. The CDR3 covers 14 residues. V was cut by 0 bases and J by 4 bases, with 10 bases left in between. The CDR3 reads CASSLERAFTEAFF. CDR3 nucleotide sequence: TGCGCCAGCAGCTTGGAGAGGGCCTTCACTGAAGCTTTCTTT.

To note about this clonotype: Possible read error: a much larger clone is one base away. The V gene is TRBV6-5, the J gene TRBJ1-3, with 7 nucleotides matching TRBD1. CDR3 length: 15 amino acids. Germline V lookup: CDR1 MNHEY, CDR2 SVGAGI. With V trimmed by 7 bases and J by 2 bases, 8 bases remained unmatched. The CDR3 spells CASNAIQGAGNTIYF. In nucleotides, the CDR3 is TGTGCCAGCAACGCGATTCAGGGGGCTGGAAACACCATATATTTT.

This clonotype was seen many times. The gene calls are TRBV7-8 and TRBJ2-7; 8 positions match TRBD2. The CDR3 is made up of 15 amino acids. The V segment lost 7 bases and the J segment 5 bases; nucleotides outside the gene matches: 13. Germline V gene sequence: CDR1 SGHVS, CDR2 FQNEAQ. CDR3 coding DNA: TGTGCCAGCACCTATAGGGAACTAGCGGCCAACGAGCAGTACTTC. This encodes CASTYRELAANEQYF.

The sample holds one count of this clonotype. This chain joins TRBV11-2 and TRBJ2-3; 7 bases match TRBD2. V was pared by 5 bases and J by 6 bases, with 11 bases of the junction left unmatched. This CDR3 region has 15 residues. Germline CDR1 SGHAT, CDR2 FQNNGV. CDR3 region: CASSPAGTLTDTQYF. CDR3 nucleotide sequence: TGTGCCAGCAGCCCAGCGGGAACCTTGACCGATACGCAGTATTTT.

The rearrangement uses TRBV12-3 or TRBV12-4 and TRBJ2-7, with D perhaps matching TRBD2 (7 bases). This CDR3 has 15 residues. Trimming took off 8 bases at V and 4 bases at J, with 21 bases between the two ends. The CDR3 protein is CASGEGTLHYYEQYV. CDR3 coding DNA: TGTGCCAGCGGGGAGGGGACACTACATTATTACGAGCAGTACGTC.

About this clonotype: The junction shows a germline mismatch at one end, possibly a read error. This chain links TRBV29-1 with TRBJ2-2; 8 bases fit TRBD1. There are 15 residues in the CDR3. Germline CDR1 and CDR2: SQVTM and ANQGSEA. The CDR3 reads CSVATNAGGSGELFF. CDR3 bases: TGTAGCGTTGCCACAAACGCAGGGGGCTCCGGGGAGCTGTTTTTT.

A remark on this clonotype: Because the CDR3 is missing its conserved closing phenylalanine or tryptophan, this is likely a read error. The gene calls are TRBV11-2 and TRBJ1-6; 8 bases match TRBD1. Germline CDR1 SGHAT, CDR2 FQNNGV. This CDR3 region has 14 residues. J lost 10 bases, V lost 7 bases, and 9 bases had no gene match. CDR3 region: CASNFRTGLSPLHL. In nucleotides, the CDR3 is TGTGCCAGCAACTTCCGGACAGGGCTCTCACCCCTCCACCTT.

This clonotype occurred a few times. The V call is TRBV12-3 or TRBV12-4, the J call TRBJ1-1, with TRBD1 as a possible D gene (5 bases). The germline V and J ends were trimmed by 4 bases and 0 bases, with 12 bases remaining between them. The CDR3 is 15 residues long. DNA for the CDR3: TGTGCCAGCAGTTCCCCGACAGCCATGAACACTGAAGCTTTCTTT. It specifies CASSSPTAMNTEAFF.

The table lists this clonotype with a few counts. The chain is built from TRBV6-1 and TRBJ2-1; D is possibly TRBD1 or TRBD2 (6 bases each). V lost 2 bases, J lost 3 bases, and 14 bases lay in between. The CDR3 has 16 amino acids. Germline values: CDR1 MNHNS, CDR2 SASEGT. As DNA, the CDR3 is TGTGCCAGCAGTGAAAGGCTTAGGGGGGACTACAATGAGCAGTTCTTC. Translated, it gives CASSERLRGDYNEQFF.